This TCR beta chain was sequenced during a study of regulatory and conventional T cells in RAG deficiency. The method was immunoSEQ multiplex PCR; TCRdb's version includes in-frame clones alone and lacks a portion of them. In the table there are about 7,700 clones, about 93% of which are singletons. Whole-study results and caveats: Control T-cell subsets had markedly higher Shannon entropy and lower Simpson indices than RAG-deficient patients. Treg unique TCR beta sequences were 80 to 100-fold fewer in Omenn syndrome and CID/AS patients than controls.

Regulatory T cells were sorted from blood as CD4+ CD25-high CD127-low cells. This clone occurred a few times. Antigen unknown. This same sample was also taken into another study, of regulatory T cells. That paper adds: The PCR used 52 TRBV and 13 TRBJ primers.

Sequencing used CD127- CD25+ CD4+ Tregs sorted from blood. This TCR derives from a human donor in good health.

Here the CDR3 reads CAISETGSGNTEAFF. CDR3 sequence (DNA): TGTGCCATCAGTGAAACAGGGAGTGGGAACACTGAAGCTTTCTTT. The genes are TRBV10-3 and TRBJ1-1, with TRBD1 as a possible D gene (6 bases). Germline CDR1 is ENHRY and CDR2 is SYGVKD. CDR3 length: 15 amino acids. Trimming took 3 bases from V and 1 from J, leaving 12 bases between them.